The rows below give T cell receptor beta chains drawn from one sample of a study of identifying expanded T cells in peripheral blood. The assay was immunoSEQ multiplex PCR, and TCRdb's table has in-frame clones only and misses some. The sample lists just over 90,000 clones; 85% to 90% were seen once. The sequencing input was blood. Source of these receptors: a person aged 18 to 75 in good health. Each CDR3 is given with its conserved first and last residue. Fields, in order: J gene, V gene, clone size, D gene, CDR3 protein, CDR3 DNA. The D gene is left open where the match is weak. Part of the rows lack a size; the others show once, few, many or a class for expanded clones.

TRBJ1-2	TRBV6-1	-	-	CASSEIGYTF	TGTGCCAGCAGTGAGATTGGCTACACCTTC
TRBJ2-7	TRBV7-2	-	TRBD1	CASSASGTVSSYEQYF	TGTGCCAGCAGCGCCTCCGGGACAGTAAGCTCCTACGAGCAGTACTTC
TRBJ2-2	TRBV5-6	-	-	CASSHGTSTGELFF	TGTGCCAGCAGTCACGGGACTTCCACCGGGGAGCTGTTTTTT
TRBJ2-2	TRBV6-5	-	-	CASSYIRGAGELFF	TGTGCCAGCAGTTACATCCGTGGGGCCGGGGAGCTGTTTTTT
TRBJ2-7	TRBV19	-	-	CASRSPVPGAYEQYF	TGTGCCAGCCGATCCCCGGTCCCTGGGGCCTACGAGCAGTACTTC
TRBJ2-2	TRBV27	-	-	CASSREDTGELFF	TGTGCCAGCAGTCGAGAAGACACCGGGGAGCTGTTTTTT
TRBJ2-7	TRBV9	-	-	CASSVAWGGTYEQYF	TGTGCCAGCAGCGTAGCTTGGGGCGGGACCTACGAGCAGTACTTC
TRBJ1-2	TRBV28	few	-	CASSFGGTPNYGYTF	TGTGCCAGCAGTTTCGGGGGAACCCCTAACTATGGCTACACCTTC
TRBJ2-1	TRBV6-4	-	TRBD1	CASSDSDRGEQFF	TGTGCCAGCAGTGACTCGGACAGGGGTGAGCAGTTCTTC
TRBJ1-2	TRBV7-9	-	-	CASSLEGGPGGYTF	TGTGCCAGCAGCTTAGAAGGGGGGCCGGGTGGCTACACCTTC
TRBJ2-2	TRBV6-6	-	TRBD1	CASSSLRGQAGELFF	TGTGCCAGCAGTTCGCTCAGGGGGCAGGCCGGGGAGCTGTTTTTT
TRBJ2-1	TRBV9	-	TRBD2	CASSVGGTMYGEQFF	TGTGCCAGCAGCGTAGGGGGGACTATGTACGGTGAGCAGTTCTTC
TRBJ2-7	TRBV27	-	-	CASSFRRGGPYEQYF	TGTGCCAGCAGTTTTCGCAGGGGGGGGCCCTACGAGCAGTACTTC
TRBJ1-5	TRBV15	-	-	CATSRAGWQMYSNQPQHF	TGTGCCACCAGCAGAGCAGGATGGCAAATGTATAGCAATCAGCCCCAGCATTTT
TRBJ2-2	TRBV9	few	-	CASSVSGTGELFF	TGTGCCAGCAGCGTAAGTGGGACCGGGGAGCTGTTTTTT
TRBJ2-1	TRBV7-3	-	TRBD2	CASSTGLAGVNEQFF	TGTGCCAGCAGCACCGGACTAGCGGGGGTAAATGAGCAGTTCTTC
TRBJ2-7	TRBV28	-	TRBD2	CASSYGREPYEQYF	TGTGCCAGCAGCTATGGGCGGGAGCCCTACGAGCAGTACTTC
TRBJ2-1	TRBV21-1	once	-	CASPAGPSGRTEQFF	TGTGCCAGCCCCGCCGGGCCTAGCGGGAGAACTGAGCAGTTCTTC
TRBJ2-3	TRBV27	-	-	CASSYIAPGRSSTDTQYF	TGTGCCAGCAGTTATATTGCCCCGGGACGGAGTAGCACAGATACGCAGTATTTT
TRBJ2-7	TRBV10-3	-	TRBD1	CATEDRFGYEQYF	TGTGCCACCGAGGACAGGTTTGGGTACGAGCAGTACTTC
TRBJ1-1	TRBV30	few	-	CASKQGTEAFF	TGTGCCAGCAAACAGGGTACTGAAGCTTTCTTT
TRBJ1-1	TRBV10-1	-	-	CASSDRGDARDAFF	TGCGCCAGCAGTGATAGGGGGGACGCGAGGGACGCTTTCTTT
TRBJ2-7	TRBV10-3	-	-	CAISESQRPAYEQYF	TGTGCCATCAGTGAGTCCCAGCGGCCAGCCTACGAGCAGTACTTC
TRBJ1-2	TRBV28	-	TRBD1	CASSPLGTGVDYGYTF	TGTGCCAGCAGTCCCCTGGGGACAGGGGTTGACTATGGCTACACCTTC
TRBJ1-2	TRBV6-5	once	-	CASSRDRSGYTF	TGTGCCAGCAGCCGCGACAGGAGCGGCTACACCTTC
TRBJ1-6	TRBV11-2	few	-	CASSFVDSPRVSPLHF	TGTGCCAGCAGCTTCGTTGATAGCCCGCGGGTCTCACCCCTCCACTTT
TRBJ2-5	TRBV29-1	-	-	CSVDFASEETQYF	TGCAGCGTTGATTTTGCCAGTGAAGAGACCCAGTACTTC
TRBJ1-1	TRBV7-9	once	-	CASSRGQMNTEAFF	TGTGCCAGCAGCCGAGGTCAGATGAACACTGAAGCTTTCTTT
TRBJ1-6	TRBV25-1	-	-	CASSELKGKDNSPLHF	TGTGCCAGCAGTGAATTGAAAGGGAAGGATAATTCACCCCTCCACTTT
TRBJ2-7	TRBV30	-	TRBD1	CAWSDQSGTARHYEQYF	TGTGCCTGGAGTGACCAATCTGGGACAGCGCGCCACTACGAGCAGTACTTC
TRBJ2-7	TRBV6-5	-	-	CASSPTLGLGREQYF	TGTGCCAGCAGTCCGACCCTTGGACTTGGTAGGGAGCAGTACTTC
TRBJ2-1	TRBV9	once	-	CASSVAGVPSNEQFF	TGTGCCAGCAGCGTAGCCGGGGTTCCAAGCAATGAGCAGTTCTTC
TRBJ2-7	TRBV28	-	TRBD2	CASASSGPTYEQYF	TGTGCCAGCGCCTCTAGCGGGCCAACCTACGAGCAGTACTTC
TRBJ1-3	TRBV9	-	-	CASSVEVGNTIYF	TGTGCCAGCAGCGTAGAGGTTGGAAACACCATATATTTT
TRBJ1-5	TRBV28	-	TRBD1	CASSLRDRGSWSNQPQHF	TGTGCCAGCAGTTTAAGGGACAGGGGGAGTTGGAGCAATCAGCCCCAGCATTTT
TRBJ1-4	TRBV5-6	-	TRBD1	CASSTWTGSEKLFF	TGTGCCAGCAGCACATGGACAGGAAGTGAAAAACTGTTTTTT
TRBJ1-4	TRBV5-4	-	-	CASSSQGTPGEKLFF	TGTGCCAGCAGCTCCCAAGGGACTCCTGGTGAAAAACTGTTTTTT
TRBJ1-2	TRBV6-5	-	-	CASSRDGRISGYTF	TGTGCCAGCAGTCGGGACGGAAGGATCTCGGGCTACACCTTC
TRBJ1-1	TRBV6-5	-	TRBD1	CASRTGGSEAFF	TGTGCCAGCAGGACAGGGGGATCTGAAGCTTTCTTT
TRBJ1-1	TRBV27	-	-	CASSLTEMNTEAFF	TGTGCCAGCAGTTTAACAGAGATGAACACTGAAGCTTTCTTT
TRBJ2-2	TRBV9	-	TRBD2	CASSGTSAYTGELFF	TGTGCCAGCAGCGGGACTAGCGCCTACACCGGGGAGCTGTTTTTT
TRBJ2-4	TRBV7-2	-	-	CASSSGAGNIQYF	TGTGCCAGCAGCTCCGGTGCGGGAAACATTCAGTACTTC
TRBJ2-5	TRBV27	-	-	CASSFGGETQYF	TGTGCCAGCAGTTTTGGAGGAGAGACCCAGTACTTC
TRBJ2-3	TRBV5-4	-	-	CASNPRAGTDTQYF	TGTGCCAGCAACCCCAGGGCAGGCACAGATACGCAGTATTTT
TRBJ1-4	TRBV28	once	TRBD1	CASRRGQAGEKLFF	TGTGCCAGCAGGCGCGGACAGGCCGGGGAAAAACTGTTTTTT
TRBJ2-1	TRBV18	once	TRBD2	CASSPPIAGVSGNEQFF	TGTGCCAGCTCACCACCCATAGCGGGAGTGTCGGGGAATGAGCAGTTCTTC
TRBJ2-7	TRBV7-9	-	TRBD2	CASSLIGRGRPNEQYF	TGTGCCAGCAGCTTAATAGGGAGGGGACGACCTAACGAGCAGTACTTC
TRBJ1-3	TRBV10-3	-	TRBD1	CATRPRGQGVAESANTIYF	TGTGCCACCCGTCCGCGCGGACAGGGGGTGGCCGAGTCCGCAAACACCATATATTTT
TRBJ2-1	TRBV5-4	-	-	CASSPSAIYNEQFF	TGTGCCAGCAGCCCTAGCGCGATCTACAATGAGCAGTTCTTC
TRBJ1-5	TRBV28	-	TRBD1	CASTLLGETGFKGNQPQHF	TGTGCCAGCACTCTACTTGGTGAGACAGGGTTTAAGGGCAATCAGCCCCAGCATTTT
TRBJ2-2	TRBV4-1	-	TRBD1	CASSQPGQGTLWLFF	TGCGCCAGCAGCCAACCGGGACAGGGGACCCTGTGGCTGTTTTTT